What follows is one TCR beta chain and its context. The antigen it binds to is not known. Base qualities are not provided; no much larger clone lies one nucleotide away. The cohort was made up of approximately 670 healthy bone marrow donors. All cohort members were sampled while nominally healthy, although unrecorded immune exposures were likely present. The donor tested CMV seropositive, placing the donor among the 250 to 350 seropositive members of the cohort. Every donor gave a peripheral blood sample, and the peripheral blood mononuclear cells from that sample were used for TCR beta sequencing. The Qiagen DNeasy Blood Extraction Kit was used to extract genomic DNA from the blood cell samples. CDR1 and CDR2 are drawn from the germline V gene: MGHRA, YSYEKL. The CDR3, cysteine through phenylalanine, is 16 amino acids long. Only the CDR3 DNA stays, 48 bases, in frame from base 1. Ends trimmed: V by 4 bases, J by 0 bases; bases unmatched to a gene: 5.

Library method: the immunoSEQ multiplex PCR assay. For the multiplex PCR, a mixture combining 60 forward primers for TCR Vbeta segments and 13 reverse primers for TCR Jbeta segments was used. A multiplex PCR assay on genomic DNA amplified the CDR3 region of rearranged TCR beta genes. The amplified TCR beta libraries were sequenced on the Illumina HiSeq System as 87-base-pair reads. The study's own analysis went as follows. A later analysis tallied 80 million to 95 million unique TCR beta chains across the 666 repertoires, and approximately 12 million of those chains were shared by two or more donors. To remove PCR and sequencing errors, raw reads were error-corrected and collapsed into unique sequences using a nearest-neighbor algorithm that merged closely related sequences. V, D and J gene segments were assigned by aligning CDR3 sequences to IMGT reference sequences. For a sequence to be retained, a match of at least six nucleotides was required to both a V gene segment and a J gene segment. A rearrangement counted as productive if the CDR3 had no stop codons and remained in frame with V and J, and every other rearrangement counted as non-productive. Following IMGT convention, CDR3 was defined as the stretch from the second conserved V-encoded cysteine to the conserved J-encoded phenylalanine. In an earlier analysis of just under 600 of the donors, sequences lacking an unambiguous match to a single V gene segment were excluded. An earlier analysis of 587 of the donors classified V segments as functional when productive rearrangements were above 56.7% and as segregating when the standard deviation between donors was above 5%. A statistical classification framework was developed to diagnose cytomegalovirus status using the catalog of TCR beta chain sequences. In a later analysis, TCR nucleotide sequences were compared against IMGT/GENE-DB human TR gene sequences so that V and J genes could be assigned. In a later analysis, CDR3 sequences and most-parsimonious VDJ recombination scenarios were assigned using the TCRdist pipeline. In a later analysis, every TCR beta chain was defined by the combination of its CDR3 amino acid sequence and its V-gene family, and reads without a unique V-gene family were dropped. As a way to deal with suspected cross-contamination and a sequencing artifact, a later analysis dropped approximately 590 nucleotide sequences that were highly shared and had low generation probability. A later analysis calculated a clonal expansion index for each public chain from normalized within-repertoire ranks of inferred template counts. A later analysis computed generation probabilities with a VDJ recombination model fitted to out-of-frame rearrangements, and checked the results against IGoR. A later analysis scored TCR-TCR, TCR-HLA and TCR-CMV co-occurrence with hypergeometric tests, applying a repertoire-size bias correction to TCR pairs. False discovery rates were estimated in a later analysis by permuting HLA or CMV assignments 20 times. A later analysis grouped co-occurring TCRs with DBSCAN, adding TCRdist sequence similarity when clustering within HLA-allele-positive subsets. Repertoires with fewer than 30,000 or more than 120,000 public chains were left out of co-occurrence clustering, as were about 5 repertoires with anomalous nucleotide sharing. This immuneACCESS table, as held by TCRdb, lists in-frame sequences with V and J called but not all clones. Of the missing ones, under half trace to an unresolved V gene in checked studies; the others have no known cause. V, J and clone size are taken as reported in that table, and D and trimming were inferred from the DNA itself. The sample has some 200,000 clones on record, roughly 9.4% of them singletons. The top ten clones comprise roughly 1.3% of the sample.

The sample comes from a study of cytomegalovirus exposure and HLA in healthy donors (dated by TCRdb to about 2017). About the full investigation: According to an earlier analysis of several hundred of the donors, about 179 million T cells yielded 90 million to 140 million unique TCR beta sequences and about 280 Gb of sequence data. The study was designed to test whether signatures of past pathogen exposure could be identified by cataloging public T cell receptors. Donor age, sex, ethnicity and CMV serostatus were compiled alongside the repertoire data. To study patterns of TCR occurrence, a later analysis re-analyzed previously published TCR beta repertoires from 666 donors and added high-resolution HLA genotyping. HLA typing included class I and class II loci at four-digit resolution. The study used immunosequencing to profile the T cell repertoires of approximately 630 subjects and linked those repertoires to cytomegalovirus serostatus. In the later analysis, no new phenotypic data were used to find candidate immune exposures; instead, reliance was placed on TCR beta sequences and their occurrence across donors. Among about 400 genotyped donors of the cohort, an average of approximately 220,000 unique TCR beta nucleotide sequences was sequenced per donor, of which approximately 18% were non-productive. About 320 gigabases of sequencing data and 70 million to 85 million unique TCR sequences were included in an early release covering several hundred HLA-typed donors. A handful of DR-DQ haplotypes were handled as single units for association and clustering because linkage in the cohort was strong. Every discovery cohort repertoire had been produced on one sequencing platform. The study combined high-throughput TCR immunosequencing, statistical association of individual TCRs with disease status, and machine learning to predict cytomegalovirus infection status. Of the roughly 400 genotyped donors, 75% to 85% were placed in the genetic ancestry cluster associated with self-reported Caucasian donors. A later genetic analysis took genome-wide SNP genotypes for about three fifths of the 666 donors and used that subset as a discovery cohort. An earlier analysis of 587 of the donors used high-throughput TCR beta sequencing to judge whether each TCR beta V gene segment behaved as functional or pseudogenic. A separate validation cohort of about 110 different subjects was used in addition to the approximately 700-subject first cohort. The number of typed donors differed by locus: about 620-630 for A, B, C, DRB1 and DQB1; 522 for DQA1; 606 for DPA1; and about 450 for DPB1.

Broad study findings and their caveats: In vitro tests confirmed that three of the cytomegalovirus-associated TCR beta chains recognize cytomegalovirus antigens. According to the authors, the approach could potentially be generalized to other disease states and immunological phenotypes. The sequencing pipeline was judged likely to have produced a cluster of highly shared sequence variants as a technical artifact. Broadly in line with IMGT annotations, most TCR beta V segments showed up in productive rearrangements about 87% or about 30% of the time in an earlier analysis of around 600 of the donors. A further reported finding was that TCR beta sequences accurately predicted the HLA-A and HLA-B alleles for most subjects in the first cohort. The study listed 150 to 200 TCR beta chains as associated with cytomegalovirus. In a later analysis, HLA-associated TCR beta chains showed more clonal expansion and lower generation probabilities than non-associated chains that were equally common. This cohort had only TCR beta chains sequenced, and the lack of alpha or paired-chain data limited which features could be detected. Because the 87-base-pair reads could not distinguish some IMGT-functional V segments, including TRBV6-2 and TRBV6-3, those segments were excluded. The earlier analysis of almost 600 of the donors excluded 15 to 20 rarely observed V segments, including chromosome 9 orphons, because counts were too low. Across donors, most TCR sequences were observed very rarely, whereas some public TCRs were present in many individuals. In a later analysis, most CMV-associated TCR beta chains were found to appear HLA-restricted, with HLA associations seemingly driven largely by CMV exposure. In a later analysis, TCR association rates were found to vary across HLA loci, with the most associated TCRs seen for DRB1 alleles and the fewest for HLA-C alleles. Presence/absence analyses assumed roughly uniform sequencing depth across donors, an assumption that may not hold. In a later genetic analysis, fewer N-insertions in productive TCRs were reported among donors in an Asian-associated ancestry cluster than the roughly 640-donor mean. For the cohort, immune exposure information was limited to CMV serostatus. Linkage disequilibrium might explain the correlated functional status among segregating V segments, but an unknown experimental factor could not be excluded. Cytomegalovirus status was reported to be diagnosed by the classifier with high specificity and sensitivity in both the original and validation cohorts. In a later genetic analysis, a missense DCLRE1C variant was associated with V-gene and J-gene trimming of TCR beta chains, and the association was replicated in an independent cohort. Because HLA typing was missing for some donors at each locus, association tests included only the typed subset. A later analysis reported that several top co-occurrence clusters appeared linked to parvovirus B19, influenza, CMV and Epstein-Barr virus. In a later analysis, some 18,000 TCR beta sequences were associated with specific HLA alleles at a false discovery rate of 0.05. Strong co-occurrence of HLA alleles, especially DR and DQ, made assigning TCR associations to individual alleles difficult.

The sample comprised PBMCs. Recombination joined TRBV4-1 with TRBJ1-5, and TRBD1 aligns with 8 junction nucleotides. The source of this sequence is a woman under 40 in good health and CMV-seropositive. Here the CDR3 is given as CASSLGTGNSNQPQHF. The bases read TGCGCCAGCAGCCTCGGGACAGGCAATAGCAATCAGCCCCAGCATTTT.